These 18 T cell receptor beta chains were sequenced from one sample in a study of CD8+ T cells in alopecia areata. RNA was extracted and reverse transcribed into cDNA as the sequencing template. Method: immunoSEQ multiplex PCR; TCRdb's copy keeps in-frame clones and lacks some. The data show 15,000 to 20,000 clones, none appearing only once, with roughly 29% held by the ten largest. It was with CD4, CD8alpha, NKG2D, NKG2ACE and other markers that pooled cutaneous lymph node cells were sorted. The source material was CD8+ T cells sorted from a lymph node. Receptors originate from a C3H/HeJ mouse with alopecia areata. The strain's MHC haplotype is H2-k.

In regard to this clone: Any gene name here is a mouse gene name. The CDR3 end lies 4 residues beyond the end of the read and is filled in from the germline J gene. In the same sample, other DNA sequences code for this CDR3. The chain has TRBV13-1 and TRBJ2-4; perhaps TRBD1 as D (6 bases). The ends were cut back, 0 bases at V and 0 bases at J, with 11 bases in the middle. The CDR3 has 16 amino acids. CDR1 and CDR2 (germline): NSHNY, SYGAGN. This chain's CDR3 is CASSDARGGSQNTLYF. The covered CDR3 bases are TGTGCCAGCAGTGATGCAAGAGGGGGTAGTCAAAAC.

In this sample, this clone turned up many times. Gene and germline names: mouse. Incomplete CDR3 DNA: TGTGCCTGGAGGCATACTGGGGGGGCGAAC. Translating gives CAWRHTGGAN. The whole CDR3 sequence is CAWRHTGGANTLYF. V is TRBV31 and J is TRBJ2-4; 11 positions agree with TRBD2. The read halts 4 residues ahead of the CDR3 end, with the missing end drawn from the germline J gene. This CDR3 comprises 14 residues. Germline loops: CDR1 GKSSPN, CDR2 SITVG.

This clone was observed at least ten times. Genes and germline come from the mouse. The read terminates 4 residues before the CDR3 end, so the remaining end is supplied by the germline J gene. V usage is TRBV13-3 and J usage is TRBJ2-7; D possibly corresponds to TRBD2 (6 bases). The CDR3 consists of 13 residues. Germline V lookup: CDR1 NNHDY, CDR2 SYVADS. The germline V and J ends were trimmed by 0 bases and 2 bases, with 6 bases remaining between them. Partial CDR3 DNA: TGTGCCAGCAGTGATGCTGGGGCCTAT. This codes for CASSDAGAY. The whole CDR3 is CASSDAGAYEQYF.

This clone was detected many times. Mouse names are used for the genes. With the read ending 4 residues before the CDR3 end, the germline J gene is used to fill in that end. This chain connects TRBV1 to TRBJ2-1; D perhaps matches TRBD1 (6 bases). V was cut by 4 bases and J by 3 bases, with 10 bases left in between. The CDR3 is made up of 14 amino acids. Germline V gives CDR1 NSQYPW, CDR2 LRSPGD (reference sequence). The CDR3 reads CTCSGTVIYAEQFF. CDR3 bases read: TGCACCTGCAGTGGGACAGTAATCTATGCT.

On this clone: Gene names are mouse gene names. Read sequence stops 4 residues before the CDR3 end, and the germline J gene provides the missing end. The chain is built from TRBV19 and TRBJ1-2, with D possibly being TRBD1 (6 bases). There are 14 residues in the CDR3. Germline loops: CDR1 FNHDT, CDR2 SITEND (reference sequence). The V and J ends lost 0 bases and 4 bases respectively, with 10 bases between them. The sequenced part of the CDR3 DNA is TGTGCCAGCAGTATAGGGGGGGCGGGCTCC. This translates into CASSIGGAGS. The full-length CDR3 reads as CASSIGGAGSDYTF.

As for this clone: All gene names here are mouse names. The CDR3 sequence: CAWSRGTGSYAEQFF. The CDR3 DNA, read in part, is TGTGCCTGGAGTCGGGGGACTGGTTCCTATGCT. The rearrangement links TRBV31 to TRBJ2-1, with 8 bases lining up with TRBD2. From the germline J gene comes the end of the CDR3, since the read stops 4 residues before it. In germline, CDR1 is GKSSPN, CDR2 SITVG. The CDR3 spans 15 residues. Losses at the gene ends were 1 base for V and 3 bases for J; bases not matched to a gene: 5.

A remark on this clone: TCRdb lists a protein that is different at residue 12 from the translated DNA; the protein given here uses the DNA translation. Gene names and germline match the mouse. The DNA ends 3 residues before the CDR3 does, and the rest of the CDR3 is filled in from the germline J gene. This chain links TRBV16 with TRBJ1-6, with D perhaps TRBD1 (5 bases). TRBJ1-6 falls under the ORF class, with uncertain function. CDR3 size: 15 residues. Trimming took 4 bases from V and 5 from J, leaving 12 bases between them. From germline, CDR1 is SGHSA and CDR2 FRNQAP. The covered CDR3 bases are TGTGCAAGCAGCTCCCGAGACAGTGATAATTCGCCC. Encoded protein: CASSSRDSDNSP. The complete CDR3 protein is CASSSRDSDNSPLYF.

This clone was detected a few times. Gene labels here are mouse ones. Coverage ceases 4 residues before the CDR3 finishes, and the germline J gene fills in the end. The chain is built from TRBV19 and TRBJ1-4; a weak D match, TRBD1 (6 bases). Trimming shortened V by 4 bases and J by 3 bases, and 10 bases separated the two germline ends. This CDR3 has 14 residues. Germline V lookup: CDR1 FNHDT, CDR2 SITEND (reference sequence). CDR3 residues: CASSLQGTNERLFF. Partial CDR3 DNA: TGTGCCAGCAGTCTCCAGGGGACCAACGAA.

In this sample, this clone turned up many times. Gene labels here are mouse ones. The CDR3 end is not reached by the read, which stops 4 residues before it; the germline J gene fills it in. The V gene is TRBV13-3, the J gene TRBJ1-2; no clear D. The CDR3 length is 12 residues. CDR1 is NNHDY and CDR2 is SYVADS in the germline V gene. Trimming shortened V by 1 base and J by 3 bases, and 4 bases separated the two germline ends. CDR3 residues: CASSDWDSDYTF. The CDR3 DNA, read in part, is TGTGCCAGCAGTGATTGGGACTCC.

Worth noting for this clone: The gene names given are mouse names. The read is 4 residues too short to cover the CDR3 end, so that end is filled in from the germline J gene. This rearrangement joins TRBV13-3 to TRBJ2-4, with 9 bases that match TRBD1. This CDR3 is built from 16 residues. V dropped 3 bases and J dropped 0; count of bases not matched to a gene: 5. CDR1 is NNHDY, CDR2 SYVADS, per germline. The sequenced part of the CDR3 DNA is TGTGCCAGCAGTGTCGGGACAGGGAACAGTCAAAAC. It is translated as CASSVGTGNSQN. The complete CDR3 sequence is CASSVGTGNSQNTLYF. Full variable domain (rest looked up from reference TRBV13-3 and TRBJ2-4): EAAVTQSPRSKVAVTGGKVTLSCHQTNNHDYMYWYRQDTGHGLRLIHYSYVADSTEKGDIPDGYKASRPSQENFSLILELASLSQTAVYFCASSVGTGNSQNTLYFGAGTRLSVL.

Ten or more counts support this clone. Here the gene names and germline are mouse. The CDR3 end lies 4 residues beyond the end of the read and is filled in from the germline J gene. The chain has TRBV14 and TRBJ2-5; 11 nucleotides agree with TRBD2. Trimming removed 4 bases from V and 3 bases from J; junction bases left unmatched: 1. The germline V gene has CDR1 SGHDT and CDR2 FRDEAV. This CDR3 comprises 14 residues. The CDR3 DNA, read in part, is TGTGCCAGCAGTCGACTGGGGGGGCAAGAC. It encodes CASSRLGGQD. The full CDR3 sequence reads CASSRLGGQDTQYF.

In the case of this clone: At residue 12, the TCRdb amino acid sequence and the translated nucleotide sequence differ, so the protein here is the DNA translation. The gene names here belong to mouse. With the read ending 3 residues before the CDR3 end, the germline J gene is used to fill in that end. V usage is TRBV30 and J usage is TRBJ1-3; TRBD1 matches 7 bases. The germline V gene has CDR1 SQVVS and CDR2 ANEGSEA. This CDR3 has 15 residues. CDR3 sequence reads: CISRVGQNSGNTLYF. The DNA read from the CDR3 is TGTATTTCTAGAGTGGGACAGAATTCTGGAAATACG.

This clone was found many times. Mouse gene names and germline throughout. The CDR3 end lies 4 residues beyond the end of the read and is filled in from the germline J gene. This sequence joins TRBV13-3 and TRBJ1-1, with TRBD1 as a possible D gene (5 bases). V was cut by 0 bases and J by 1 base, with 10 bases left in between. This CDR3 is built from 15 residues. Germline V CDR1 and CDR2: NNHDY, SYVADS. CDR3 protein: CASSDGTRGNTEVFF. The covered CDR3 bases are TGTGCCAGCAGTGATGGGACAAGGGGGAACACA.

In its sample, this clone was seen a few times. Mouse germline and gene names are used. The CDR3 end lies 4 residues beyond the end of the read and is filled in from the germline J gene. The V gene is TRBV13-3, the J gene TRBJ2-3; 8 positions match TRBD2. The V and J ends lost 7 bases and 1 base, in that order; junction bases with no gene match: 2. The CDR3 loop spans 13 amino acids. Germline loops: CDR1 NNHDY, CDR2 SYVADS. CDR3 DNA, as far as it was read: TGTGCCAGCTGGGGGGGAGGTGCAGAA. This sequence encodes CASWGGGAE. The whole CDR3 region reads CASWGGGAETLYF.

This clone was picked up many times. The genes are named according to mouse. The read ends 4 residues early relative to the CDR3; the germline J gene fills the gap. This rearrangement joins TRBV13-3 to TRBJ2-5; 7 bases match TRBD1. CDR1 NNHDY and CDR2 SYVADS come from the germline V gene. The CDR3 sequence is 12 residues long. The CDR3 reads CASSHRGDTQYF. The CDR3 bases that were read are TGTGCCAGCAGCCACAGGGGAGAC.

About this clone itself: The genes are named according to mouse. Coverage ceases 4 residues before the CDR3 finishes, and the germline J gene fills in the end. This chain uses TRBV13-3 with TRBJ2-7, with 12 bases identical to TRBD1. CDR3 length equals 15 residues. Germline CDR1 is NNHDY and CDR2 is SYVADS. CDR3 DNA (partial): TGTGCCAGCAGTGAGGGGGGGACAGGGGGCGAT. Protein sequence: CASSEGGTGGD. The full CDR3 protein is CASSEGGTGGDEQYF.

The sample holds many counts of this clone. The genes and germline here are from mouse. The sequenced fragment ends 4 residues before the CDR3 boundary, so the rest is inferred from the germline J gene. The chain is built from TRBV13-1 and TRBJ2-1, with D possibly matching TRBD1 (5 bases). Germline CDR1 NSHNY, CDR2 SYGAGN. The CDR3 has 13 amino acids. Deletions cut 2 bases from V and 3 bases from J, with 6 bases between. The part of the CDR3 DNA that was read is TGTGCCAGCAGTGAGGACATCTATGCT. Amino acids: CASSEDIYA. The full CDR3 is CASSEDIYAEQFF.

This clone showed up just a few times. The listed genes are named as in mouse. The read stops 4 residues short of the end of the CDR3; the missing end is completed from the germline J gene. The gene calls are TRBV13-3 and TRBJ2-1; 9 nucleotides line up with TRBD1. J lost 1 base, V lost 2 bases, and 1 base had no gene match. The length of the CDR3 is 15 residues. CDR1 and CDR2 (germline): NNHDY, SYVADS. The DNA read from the CDR3 is TGTGCCAGCAGTGACGACAGGGGGAACTATGCT. It specifies CASSDDRGNYA. The entire CDR3 protein is CASSDDRGNYAEQFF.